The entry that follows covers one T cell receptor (beta chain) sequence. This sample is part of a study of technical replicates of blood from a few donors. Produced via immunoSEQ multiplex PCR; TCRdb's table is partial and in-frame only. The data show about 15,000 clones, approximately 86% seen once. Germline CDR1 and CDR2: KGHSH and LQKENI. V lost 0 bases, J lost 4 bases, and 15 bases lay in between. The CDR3 runs to 16 residues. V and J are TRBV18 and TRBJ1-2, with D hard to call. The sequence came from a human donor in good health. The sequenced material came from PBMCs. The CDR3 region is CASSPPVADSSYGYTF. DNA for the CDR3: TGTGCCAGCTCACCACCAGTAGCAGACTCCTCCTATGGCTACACCTTC.